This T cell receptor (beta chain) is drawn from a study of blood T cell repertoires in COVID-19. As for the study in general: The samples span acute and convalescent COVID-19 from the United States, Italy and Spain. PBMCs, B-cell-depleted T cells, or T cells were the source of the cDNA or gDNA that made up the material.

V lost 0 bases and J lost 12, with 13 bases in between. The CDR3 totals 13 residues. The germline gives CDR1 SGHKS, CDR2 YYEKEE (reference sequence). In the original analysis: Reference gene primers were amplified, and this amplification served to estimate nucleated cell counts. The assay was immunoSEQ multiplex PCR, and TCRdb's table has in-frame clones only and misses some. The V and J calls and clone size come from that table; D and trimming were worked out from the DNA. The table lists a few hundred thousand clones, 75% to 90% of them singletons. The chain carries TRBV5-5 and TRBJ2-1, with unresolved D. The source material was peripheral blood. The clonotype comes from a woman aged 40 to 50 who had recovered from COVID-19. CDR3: CASSLVTRSGQFF. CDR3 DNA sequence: TGTGCCAGCAGCTTGGTTACCCGGTCGGGGCAGTTCTTC. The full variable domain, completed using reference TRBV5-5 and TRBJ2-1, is DAGVTQSPTHLIKTRGQQVTLRCSPISGHKSVSWYQQVLGQGPQFIFQYYEKEERGRGNFPDRFSARQFPNYSSELNVNALLLGDSALYLCASSLVTRSGQFFGPGTRLTVL.